These 18 T cell receptor beta chains were sequenced from one sample in a study of OX40 agonist ivuxolimab in advanced cancers. The library was made by the immunoSEQ multiplex PCR assay. Entries here come from immuneACCESS through TCRdb and include only in-frame sequences with V and J called. Some clones fail to appear in such tables; in the studies checked, an unresolved V gene covers under half of the shortfall, and the cause of the remainder is unknown. The sample table contains about 46,000 clones; only one count was recorded for roughly nine tenths of them. The ten largest clones add up to around 4.7% of the sample. The input for sequencing was CD4+ or CD8+ T cells sorted from blood, taken in a trial of the OX40 agonist ivuxolimab. The receptors come from an adult with an advanced solid tumor such as melanoma, head and neck, liver or kidney cancer.

V usage is TRBV27 and J usage is TRBJ1-2; D is perhaps TRBD1 (6 bases). The V and J ends lost 4 bases and 7 bases respectively, with 22 bases between them. In germline, CDR1 is MNHEY, CDR2 SMNVEV (reference sequence). The CDR3 spans 16 residues. Here the CDR3 DNA reads TGTGCCAGCAGTTGGGCCTCCGGGGGCTCCTCCCTTGGCTACACCTTC. It specifies CASSWASGGSSLGYTF.

The chain is built from TRBV7-8 and TRBJ2-1; D might be TRBD2 (7 bases). The CDR3 covers 15 residues. With 2 bases removed from V and 6 bases from J, the gap between germline ends came to 14 bases. The germline gives CDR1 SGHVS, CDR2 FQNEAQ. The CDR3 DNA is TGTGCCAGCAGCTTATGGGGGGGCGTAGGCAATGAGCAGTTCTTC. It specifies CASSLWGGVGNEQFF.

This chain joins TRBV21-1 and TRBJ1-4. TRBV21-1 is a documented pseudogene. CDR3 length: 15 amino acids. For the CDR3, the DNA is TGTGCCAGCAGCAAGATGGGTCCTCGCAATGAAAAACTGTTTTTT. Translation: CASSKMGPRNEKLFF.

The chain is built from TRBV27 and TRBJ2-2; D is uncertain. CDR1 and CDR2 from the germline V gene are MNHEY and SMNVEV (reference sequence). This CDR3 is built from 13 residues. The V end was cut by 2 bases, the J end by 2 bases, with 3 bases between. The CDR3 spells CASSLDNTGELFF. The CDR3 DNA is TGTGCCAGCAGTTTAGACAACACCGGGGAGCTGTTTTTT.

This clone appeared a single time. The chain is built from TRBV9 and TRBJ2-1; D possibly corresponds to TRBD1 (5 bases). This CDR3 contains 12 residues. Trimming shortened V by 0 bases and J by 12 bases, and 10 bases separated the two germline ends. Germline CDR1 and CDR2: SGDLS and YYNGEE. CDR3 bases: TGTGCCAGCAGCGTAGGTGGACAAGGGCAGTTCTTC. This sequence encodes CASSVGGQGQFF.

V gene TRBV7-9 combines with J gene TRBJ2-6; 10 bases fit TRBD1. After removal of 6 bases from V and 4 bases from J, the junction contained 6 bases not matched to a gene. There are 16 residues in the CDR3. Germline V gives CDR1 SEHNR, CDR2 FQNEAQ (reference sequence). In nucleotides, the CDR3 is TGTGCCAGCAGATCGACAGGGGGCAGGGGGGCCAACGTCCTGACTTTC. It is translated as CASRSTGGRGANVLTF.

The rearrangement uses TRBV15 and TRBJ2-7; a weak D match, TRBD2 (5 bases). V shed 0 bases and J shed 3 bases, with 9 bases lying between them. The CDR3 is 14 residues long. In germline, CDR1 is LNHNV, CDR2 YYDKDF (reference sequence). This CDR3 reads CATSREVGLYEQYF. The CDR3 DNA follows: TGTGCCACCAGCAGAGAAGTCGGACTCTACGAGCAGTACTTC.

In this sample, this clone turned up once. The V call is TRBV27, the J call TRBJ1-2, with TRBD1 matching over 8 bases. V lost 6 bases, J lost 4 bases, and 13 bases stayed unmatched. The germline V gene has CDR1 MNHEY and CDR2 SMNVEV (reference sequence). This CDR3 is built from 16 residues. The CDR3 spells CASSLGGPGTGYGYTF. The CDR3 bases are TGTGCCAGCAGCCTAGGGGGCCCCGGGACAGGCTATGGCTACACCTTC.

The rearrangement links TRBV7-9 to TRBJ1-1; D might be TRBD1 (6 bases). Per the germline V gene, CDR1 is SEHNR and CDR2 is FQNEAQ (reference sequence). The CDR3 has 14 amino acids. Trimming shortened V by 7 bases and J by 2 bases, and 14 bases separated the two germline ends. CDR3 nucleotide sequence: TGTGCCAGCACCTGGGGGGGGCTTAACACTGAAGCTTTCTTT. It yields the protein CASTWGGLNTEAFF.

This chain joins TRBV4-1 and TRBJ2-7; D assignment may be TRBD1 or TRBD2 (5 bases each). V was clipped by 1 base and J by 4 bases, with 14 bases between them. The CDR3 is 15 amino acids. Germline V gene sequence: CDR1 MGHRA, CDR2 YSYEKL. DNA for the CDR3: TGCGCCAGCAGCCAAGGGGACGCGCCGGGGTACGAGCAGTACGTC. It codes for CASSQGDAPGYEQYV.

The V and J genes are TRBV11-2 and TRBJ2-7; TRBD2 matches 12 bases. V shed 5 bases and J 5 bases; nucleotides not matched to a gene: 7. This CDR3 has 15 amino acids. Looked up from germline, CDR1 is SGHAT and CDR2 is FQNNGV. DNA for the CDR3: TGTGCCAGCAGCCTTTCTAGCGGGAGGGGCGACGAGCAGTACTTC. This gives the protein CASSLSSGRGDEQYF. The complete variable domain, with remaining parts taken from reference TRBV11-2 and TRBJ2-7, reads EAGVAQSPRYKIIEKRQSVAFWCNPISGHATLYWYQQILGQGPKLLIQFQNNGVVDDSQLPKDRFSAERLKGVDSTLKIQPAKLEDSAVYLCASSLSSGRGDEQYFGPGTRLTVT.

The rearrangement links TRBV7-6 to TRBJ2-7; 7 positions agree with TRBD1. The CDR3 contains 13 residues. Germline V gene lookup returns CDR1 SGHVS and CDR2 FNYEAQ. With V trimmed by 5 bases and J by 5 bases, 6 bases remained unmatched. The CDR3 DNA reads as TGTGCCAGCAGCCGAGGGACAGACCACGAGCAGTACGTC. This translates into CASSRGTDHEQYV.

The chain carries TRBV4-1 and TRBJ2-1; D remains unclear. Trimming cost V 6 bases and J 1 base, with 10 bases left between them. CDR1 and CDR2 from the germline V gene are MGHRA and YSYEKL. The CDR3 is 14 residues long. In DNA, the CDR3 is TGCGCCAGCAGTTTAACCGGGTCCTACAATGAGCAGTTCTTC. Its protein product is CASSLTGSYNEQFF.

The chain recombines TRBV5-4 with TRBJ1-3; TRBD1 might be the D (6 bases). The CDR3 sequence is 15 residues long. The germline V and J ends were trimmed by 4 bases and 0 bases, with 11 bases remaining between them. Germline CDR1 reads SGHNT; CDR2 reads YYREEE (reference sequence). CDR3 residues: CASSRGVISGNTIYF. CDR3 sequence (DNA): TGTGCCAGCAGCAGGGGGGTAATCTCTGGAAACACCATATATTTT.

This clone was counted once. The genes are TRBV6-1 and TRBJ1-1; D unclear. In germline, CDR1 is MNHNS, CDR2 SASEGT. CDR3 length: 14 amino acids. Trimming removed 3 bases from V and 0 bases from J, with 8 bases in between. For the CDR3, the DNA is TGTGCCAGCAGTGAGGACGGTCTGAACACTGAAGCTTTCTTT. Amino acid sequence: CASSEDGLNTEAFF.

The chain couples TRBV15 to TRBJ1-4, with D unresolved. V gave up 1 base and J gave up 5 bases, with 8 bases separating them. The CDR3 has 14 residues. Looked up from germline, CDR1 is LNHNV and CDR2 is YYDKDF (reference sequence). The CDR3 nucleotides are TGTGCCACCAGCAGAGGAGGGCAGAATGAAAAACTGTTTTTT. Its translation is CATSRGGQNEKLFF.

Regarding this clone: The junction departs from germline at one end; a sequencing error may be responsible. This chain connects TRBV27 to TRBJ1-5, with a tentative D call TRBD1 (5 bases). There are 14 residues in the CDR3. Per the germline V gene, CDR1 is MNHEY and CDR2 is SMNVEV (reference sequence). CDR3 nucleotide sequence: TGTGCCAGCAGTTTGGTGGCAGGGCTTCAGTCCCAGCATTTT. The encoded protein is CASSLVAGLQSQHF.

The rearrangement uses TRBV14 and TRBJ2-3; D remains unclear. Trimming removed 1 base at V and 3 bases at J, with 14 bases between. Germline assignment: CDR1 SGHDN and CDR2 FVKESK. The CDR3 loop spans 16 amino acids. CDR3 nucleotide sequence: TGTGCCAGCAGCCAAGTCACCATCGGGTGGACAGATACGCAGTATTTT. It yields the protein CASSQVTIGWTDTQYF.